A single sample is the source of the 18 T cell receptor beta chains below, sequenced in a study of blood T cells in healthy people across ages. Primed by a sample-barcoded 5' primer and a J-beta primer mix, a second PCR proceeded for about 7 to 11 cycles. TCRdb re-analysed the 5' RACE reads in MiXCR, keeping a single row per CDR3 protein. The data show some 730,000 distinct CDR3 sequences, roughly 20% seen once. The sample was blood. All receptors derive from a man in his 70s in good health.

V usage is TRBV4-3 and J usage is TRBJ1-1; tentative D call: TRBD1 (6 bases). The ends were cut back, 3 bases at V and 5 bases at J, with 16 bases in the middle. The CDR3 spans 15 residues. From germline, CDR1 is LGHNA and CDR2 YSLEER. The CDR3 reads CASSHPSRGGTEAFF. The CDR3 DNA sequence: TGCGCCAGCAGCCATCCCAGTAGGGGGGGAACTGAAGCTTTCTTT.

J is TRBJ2-1 and V is TRBV5-5; the D is unclear. The germline V gene has CDR1 SGHKS and CDR2 YYEKEE (reference sequence). Trimming pared 0 bases from V and 8 bases from J, leaving 12 bases between. The CDR3 has 14 amino acids. The CDR3 reads CASSLGSPVDEQFF. CDR3 bases: TGTGCCAGCAGCTTGGGGTCCCCCGTGGATGAGCAGTTCTTC. The variable domain in full, with the rest retrieved from reference TRBV5-5 and TRBJ2-1, is DAGVTQSPTHLIKTRGQQVTLRCSPISGHKSVSWYQQVLGQGPQFIFQYYEKEERGRGNFPDRFSARQFPNYSSELNVNALLLGDSALYLCASSLGSPVDEQFFGPGTRLTVL.

This clonotype was seen more than once but under ten times. This chain connects TRBV5-1 to TRBJ2-3; TRBD1 matches at 7 bases. The CDR3 extends over 16 amino acids. Germline-derived CDR1 and CDR2 are SGHRS and YFSETQ. The V gene end was trimmed by 0 bases and the J gene end by 1 base; junction bases not matched to a gene: 5. The CDR3 is CASSLGSGTGTDTQYF. Here the CDR3 DNA reads TGCGCCAGCAGCTTGGGATCCGGGACAGGCACAGATACGCAGTATTTT.

This clonotype came up a few times. The chain's CDR3 is CASSYRAENEKLFF. CDR3 bases: TGTGCCAGCAGTTACCGGGCCGAGAATGAAAAACTGTTTTTT. The chain combines TRBV6-2 or TRBV6-3 with TRBJ1-4, with unresolved D. The CDR3 sequence is 14 residues long. Germline V lookup: CDR1 MNHEY, CDR2 SVGEGT. The V end was cut by 2 bases, the J end by 5 bases, with 9 bases between.

There are a few counts of this clonotype. The gene calls are TRBV11-2 and TRBJ2-2; 8 bases match TRBD1. The CDR3 is 14 amino acids. Germline-derived CDR1 and CDR2 are SGHAT and FQNNGV. Trimming at V came to 10 bases and at J to 4 bases, leaving 8 bases not matched to a gene. CDR3 residues: CATSGQGVTGELFF. The CDR3 DNA reads as TGTGCCACGTCCGGACAGGGTGTCACCGGGGAGCTGTTTTTT.

In its sample, this clonotype was seen a few times. The chain carries TRBV7-2 and TRBJ2-3, with 7 bases that match TRBD2. Germline-derived CDR1 and CDR2 are SGHTA and FQGNSA. Trimming at V came to 2 bases and at J to 3 bases, leaving 5 bases not matched to a gene. This CDR3 region has 15 residues. The CDR3 spells CASSLRGRITDTQYF. The CDR3 bases are TGTGCCAGCAGCTTACGCGGGAGAATTACAGATACGCAGTATTTT.

This clonotype was observed a few times. A read error may account for a junction end that differs from germline. V gene TRBV11-2 combines with J gene TRBJ2-1, with D perhaps TRBD1 (6 bases). CDR1 and CDR2 from the germline V gene are SGHAT and FQNNGV. This CDR3 has 12 amino acids. The CDR3 coding sequence is TGTGCCAGCAGCCCTTGGGACAATGGGCAGTTCTTC. Protein product: CASSPWDNGQFF.

The chain couples TRBV20-1 to TRBJ2-3; a possible D gene is TRBD1 (6 bases). CDR1 DFQATT and CDR2 SNEGSKA come from the germline V gene (reference sequence). The CDR3 is 12 residues long. The CDR3 is CSSPGAGDTQYF. In DNA, the CDR3 is TGCAGCTCCCCAGGGGCTGGGGATACGCAGTATTTT.

This clonotype turned up a few times. The rearrangement joins TRBV7-2 to TRBJ2-3; a weak D match, TRBD2 (6 bases). This CDR3 region has 16 residues. Trimming left V 3 bases short and J 0 bases short, with 13 bases between. CDR1 and CDR2 from the germline V gene are SGHTA and FQGNSA. This CDR3 reads CASSFRASGSTDTQYF. In DNA form, the CDR3 reads TGTGCCAGCAGCTTTCGCGCCAGCGGGAGCACAGATACGCAGTATTTT.

The chain links TRBV19 to TRBJ2-5; 7 bases line up with TRBD1. The ends lost 7 bases at V and 1 base at J; junction bases unmatched: 6. The CDR3 covers 14 residues. Germline V CDR1 and CDR2: LNHDA, SQIVND (reference sequence). In DNA form, the CDR3 reads TGTGCCAGTAACTCCCAGGGGGTCCAAGAGACCCAGTACTTC. Its translation is CASNSQGVQETQYF.

This clonotype showed up many times. The V gene is TRBV5-1, the J gene TRBJ1-4, with a possible D match to TRBD1 (5 bases). The CDR3 has 16 amino acids. Trimming removed 0 bases at V and 2 bases at J, with 11 bases between. Germline V gives CDR1 SGHRS, CDR2 YFSETQ. CDR3: CASSLDGAPTNEKLFF. CDR3 DNA: TGCGCCAGCAGCTTGGATGGGGCCCCGACTAATGAAAAACTGTTTTTT. The full variable domain, rest sourced from reference TRBV5-1 and TRBJ1-4, is KAGVTQTPRYLIKTRGQQVTLSCSPISGHRSVSWYQQTPGQGLQFLFEYFSETQRNKGNFPGRFSGRQFSNSRSEMNVSTLELGDSALYLCASSLDGAPTNEKLFFGSGTQLSVL.

This rearrangement joins TRBV20-1 to TRBJ2-3; 7 bases agree with TRBD2. This CDR3 contains 14 residues. The trim removed 3 bases at V and 8 bases at J, leaving 11 bases unmatched. The V gene's germline CDR1 is DFQATT and CDR2 SNEGSKA (reference sequence). CDR3 in amino acids: CSARPSGTPGTQYF. In DNA form, the CDR3 reads TGCAGTGCTAGGCCTAGCGGTACCCCCGGTACGCAGTATTTT.

The sample holds a few counts of this clonotype. The V call is TRBV2, the J call TRBJ2-3; 8 bases match TRBD1. V shed 8 bases and J 2 bases; nucleotides not matched to a gene: 12. This CDR3 region has 16 residues. Germline CDR1 reads SNHLY; CDR2 reads FYNNEI. In DNA form, the CDR3 reads TGTGCCAGCCGTACCGACAGGGGATTCCTCACAGATACGCAGTATTTT. Translating gives CASRTDRGFLTDTQYF.

The chain has TRBV5-1 and TRBJ2-7; 7 bases agree with TRBD2. The V segment lost 0 bases and the J segment 0 bases; nucleotides outside the gene matches: 3. The CDR3 is 15 residues long. Germline lookup yields CDR1 SGHRS and CDR2 YFSETQ. The CDR3 DNA is TGCGCCAGCAGCTTGGGGCGGGAGAGCTCCTACGAGCAGTACGTC. Amino acid sequence: CASSLGRESSYEQYV.

The rearrangement joins TRBV28 to TRBJ1-5; D perhaps matches TRBD1 (6 bases). The CDR3 contains 15 residues. V shed 5 bases and J shed 2 bases, with 13 bases lying between them. Per the germline V gene, CDR1 is MDHEN and CDR2 is SYDVKM. As DNA, the CDR3 is TGTGCCAGCAGTACAACAGGGCTGGGCAATCAGCCCCAGCATTTT. Translated: CASSTTGLGNQPQHF.

Details on this clonotype: The missing conserved phenylalanine or tryptophan at the end of this CDR3 makes a read error likely. This rearrangement joins TRBV6-2 or TRBV6-3 to TRBJ1-1, with no clear D. Trimming removed 5 bases from V and 7 bases from J, with 8 bases in between. The germline CDR1 and CDR2 sequences are MNHEY and SVGEGT. The CDR3 runs 11 residues. CDR3 loop: CASSRTGEAFV. The CDR3 nucleotides read TGTGCCAGCAGTCGGACGGGTGAAGCTTTCGTT.

Here the CDR3 reads CASTLRASGSYEQFF. CDR3 sequence (DNA): TGTGCCAGCACCCTCCGGGCTAGCGGGAGTTATGAGCAGTTCTTC. V usage is TRBV12-3 or TRBV12-4 and J usage is TRBJ2-1; 10 positions agree with TRBD2. V was pared by 7 bases and J by 8 bases, with 11 bases of the junction left unmatched. The CDR3 totals 15 residues.

The chain employs TRBV6-2 or TRBV6-3 and TRBJ2-5, with 8 positions matching TRBD2. The end of the DNA fits TRBJ2-1 better, so the J call may be wrong. Looked up from germline, CDR1 is MNHEY and CDR2 is SVGEGT. The CDR3 covers 16 residues. The CDR3 spells CASSWVASGQRNEQFF. The DNA of the CDR3 is TGTGCCAGCAGTTGGGTAGCTAGCGGGCAGAGGAATGAGCAGTTCTTC.